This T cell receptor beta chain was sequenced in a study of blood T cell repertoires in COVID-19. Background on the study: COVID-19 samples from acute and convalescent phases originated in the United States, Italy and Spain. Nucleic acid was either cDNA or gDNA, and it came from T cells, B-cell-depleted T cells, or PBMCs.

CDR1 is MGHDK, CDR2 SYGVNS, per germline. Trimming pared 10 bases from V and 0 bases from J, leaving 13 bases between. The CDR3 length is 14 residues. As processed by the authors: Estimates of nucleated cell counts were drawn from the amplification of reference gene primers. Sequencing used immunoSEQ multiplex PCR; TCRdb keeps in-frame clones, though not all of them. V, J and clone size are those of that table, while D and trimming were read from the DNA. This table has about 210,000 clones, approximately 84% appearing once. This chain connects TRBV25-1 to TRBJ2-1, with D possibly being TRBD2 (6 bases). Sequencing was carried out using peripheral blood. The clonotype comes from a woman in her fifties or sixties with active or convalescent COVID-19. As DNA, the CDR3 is TGTGCCACCATACACGGGAGCTCCTACAATGAGCAGTTCTTC. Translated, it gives CATIHGSSYNEQFF.